This TCR beta chain was captured in a study of identical twins. This clonotype showed up many times. Germline V gives CDR1 MNHNS, CDR2 SASEGT. The CDR3 consists of 12 residues. Trimming took off 4 bases at V and 9 bases at J, with 10 bases between the two ends. MiXCR, applied by TCRdb to the 5' RACE reads, yields one record per CDR3 protein. The table includes 200,000 to 250,000 distinct CDR3 sequences, 6% to 8.5% detected once. The same data also contributed to another study, on yellow fever vaccine responses in identical twins. That paper notes: Twins reportedly had a vaccine T cell response that seemed partly convergent, partly personalized.

The V and J genes are TRBV6-1 and TRBJ1-5; perhaps TRBD1 as D (5 bases). This TCR was sampled from a woman younger than 35 in good health. The material sequenced was CD8+ T cells sorted from blood. The chain's CDR3 is CASSVGPGPQHF. The DNA of the CDR3 is TGTGCCAGCAGTGTGGGGCCAGGGCCCCAGCATTTT.